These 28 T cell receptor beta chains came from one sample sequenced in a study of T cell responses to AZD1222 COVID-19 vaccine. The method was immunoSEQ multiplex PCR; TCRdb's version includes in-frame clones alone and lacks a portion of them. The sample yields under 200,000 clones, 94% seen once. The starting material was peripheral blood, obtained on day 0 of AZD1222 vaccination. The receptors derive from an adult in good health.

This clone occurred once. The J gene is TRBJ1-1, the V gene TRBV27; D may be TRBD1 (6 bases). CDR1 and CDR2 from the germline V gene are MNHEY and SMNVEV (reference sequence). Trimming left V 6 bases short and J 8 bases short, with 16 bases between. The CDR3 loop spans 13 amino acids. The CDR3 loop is CASSPAGAAEAFF. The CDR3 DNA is TGTGCCAGCAGCCCAGCAGGGGCGGCGGAAGCTTTCTTT.

CDR3 in DNA: TGCGCCAGCAGCTTGGGTCGGTTAGCGGGAGGCGACGAGCAGTACTTC. It codes for CASSLGRLAGGDEQYF. The genes are TRBV5-1 and TRBJ2-7; 10 bases align to TRBD2. The CDR3 totals 16 residues. V dropped 0 bases and J dropped 5; count of bases not matched to a gene: 8. Germline loops: CDR1 SGHRS, CDR2 YFSETQ.

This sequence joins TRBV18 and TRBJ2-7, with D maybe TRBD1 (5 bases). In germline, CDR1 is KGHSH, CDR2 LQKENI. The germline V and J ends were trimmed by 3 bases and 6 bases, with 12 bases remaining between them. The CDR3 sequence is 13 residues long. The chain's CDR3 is CASSPQGTLEQYF. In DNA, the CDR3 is TGTGCCAGCTCACCCCAGGGAACTCTCGAGCAGTACTTC.

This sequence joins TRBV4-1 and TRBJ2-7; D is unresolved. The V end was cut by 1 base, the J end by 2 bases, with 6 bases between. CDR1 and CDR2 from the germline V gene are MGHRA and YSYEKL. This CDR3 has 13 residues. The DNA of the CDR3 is TGCGCCAGCAGCCAAGGTCGGGCCTACGAGCAGTACTTC. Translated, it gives CASSQGRAYEQYF.

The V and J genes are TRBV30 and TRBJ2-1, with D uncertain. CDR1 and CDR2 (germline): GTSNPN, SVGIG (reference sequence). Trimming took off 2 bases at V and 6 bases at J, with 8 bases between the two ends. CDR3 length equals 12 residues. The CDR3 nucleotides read TGTGCCTGGAGTCGGCTCATCAATGAGCAGTTCTTC. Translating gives CAWSRLINEQFF. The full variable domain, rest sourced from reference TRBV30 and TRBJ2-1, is SQTIHQWPATLVQPVGSPLSLECTVEGTSNPNLYWYRQAAGRGLQLLFYSVGIGQISSEVPQNLSASRPQDRQFILSSKKLLLSDSGFYLCAWSRLINEQFFGPGTRLTVL.

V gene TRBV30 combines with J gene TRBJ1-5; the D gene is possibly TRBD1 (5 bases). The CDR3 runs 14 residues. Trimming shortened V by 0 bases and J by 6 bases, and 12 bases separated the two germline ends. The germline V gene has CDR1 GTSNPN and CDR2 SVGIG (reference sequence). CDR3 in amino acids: CAWSVGRRGQPQHF. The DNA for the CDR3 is TGTGCCTGGAGTGTAGGCAGGAGGGGTCAGCCCCAGCATTTT.

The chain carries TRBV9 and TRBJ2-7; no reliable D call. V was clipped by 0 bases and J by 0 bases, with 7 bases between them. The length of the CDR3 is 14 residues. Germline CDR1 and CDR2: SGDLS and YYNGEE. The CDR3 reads CASSVDPASYEQYF. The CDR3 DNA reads TGTGCCAGCAGCGTAGATCCGGCCTCCTACGAGCAGTACTTC.

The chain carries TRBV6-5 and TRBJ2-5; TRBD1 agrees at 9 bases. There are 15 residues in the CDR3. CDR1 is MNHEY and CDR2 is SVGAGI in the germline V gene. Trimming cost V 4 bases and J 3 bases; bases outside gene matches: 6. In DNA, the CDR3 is TGTGCCAGCAGTTTCTTCCGGGACAGGGAAGAGACCCAGTACTTC. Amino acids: CASSFFRDREETQYF.

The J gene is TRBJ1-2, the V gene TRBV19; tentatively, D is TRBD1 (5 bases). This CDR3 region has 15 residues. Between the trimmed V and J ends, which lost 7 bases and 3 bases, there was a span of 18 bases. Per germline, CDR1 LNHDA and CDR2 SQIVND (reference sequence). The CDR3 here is CASIKNWGLDYGYTF. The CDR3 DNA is TGTGCCAGTATCAAAAATTGGGGACTCGACTATGGCTACACCTTC.

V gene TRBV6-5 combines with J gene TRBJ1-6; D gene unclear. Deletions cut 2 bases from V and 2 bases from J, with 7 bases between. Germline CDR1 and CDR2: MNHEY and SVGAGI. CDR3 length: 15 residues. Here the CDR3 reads CASSYAMAYNSPLHF. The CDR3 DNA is TGTGCCAGCAGTTACGCGATGGCCTATAATTCACCCCTCCACTTT.

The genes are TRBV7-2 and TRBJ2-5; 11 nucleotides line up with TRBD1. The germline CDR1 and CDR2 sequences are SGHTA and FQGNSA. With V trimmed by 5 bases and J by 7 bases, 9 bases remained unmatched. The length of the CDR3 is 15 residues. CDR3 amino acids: CASSGRDRGYGTQYF. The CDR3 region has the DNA TGTGCCAGCAGCGGCCGGGACAGGGGGTATGGGACCCAGTACTTC.

CDR3 DNA: TGTGCCAGCAGCTTGGAGGCCGGGGAGCTGTTTTTT. Amino acid sequence: CASSLEAGELFF. The chain employs TRBV5-4 and TRBJ2-2; D unresolved. The germline CDR1 and CDR2 sequences are SGHNT and YYREEE (reference sequence). The CDR3 runs 12 residues. V gave up 0 bases and J gave up 6 bases, with 3 bases separating them.

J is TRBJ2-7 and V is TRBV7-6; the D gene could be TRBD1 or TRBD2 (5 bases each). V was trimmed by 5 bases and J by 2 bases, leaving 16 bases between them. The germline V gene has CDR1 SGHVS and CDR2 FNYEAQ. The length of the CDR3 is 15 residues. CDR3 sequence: CASSGFRDGPYEQYF. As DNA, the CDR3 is TGTGCCAGCAGCGGATTCCGGGACGGACCCTACGAGCAGTACTTC.

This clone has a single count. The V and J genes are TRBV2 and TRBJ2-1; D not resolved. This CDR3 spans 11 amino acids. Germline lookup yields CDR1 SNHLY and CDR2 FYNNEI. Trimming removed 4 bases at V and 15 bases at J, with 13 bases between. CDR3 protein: CASSVGTLGFF. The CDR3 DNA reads TGTGCCAGCAGTGTCGGAACGCTGGGGTTCTTC. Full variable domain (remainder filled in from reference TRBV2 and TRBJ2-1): EPEVTQTPSHQVTQMGQEVILRCVPISNHLYFYWYRQILGQKVEFLVSFYNNEISEKSEIFDDQFSVERPDGSNFTLKIRSTKLEDSAMYFCASSVGTLGFFGPGTRLTVL.

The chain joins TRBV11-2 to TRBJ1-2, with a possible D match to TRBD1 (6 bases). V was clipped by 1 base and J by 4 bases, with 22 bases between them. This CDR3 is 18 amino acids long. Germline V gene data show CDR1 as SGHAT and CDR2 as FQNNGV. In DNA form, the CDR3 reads TGTGCCAGCAGCTTAGGGAACGGGGTGGCAGGGGCCCCCTATGGCTACACCTTC. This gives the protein CASSLGNGVAGAPYGYTF.

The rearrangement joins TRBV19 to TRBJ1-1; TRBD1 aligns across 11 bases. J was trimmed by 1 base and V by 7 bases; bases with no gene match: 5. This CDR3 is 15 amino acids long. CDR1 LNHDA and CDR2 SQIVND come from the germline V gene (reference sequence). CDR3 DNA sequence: TGTGCCAGTACTCTCGGACAGGGGGCGAACACTGAAGCTTTCTTT. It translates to CASTLGQGANTEAFF.

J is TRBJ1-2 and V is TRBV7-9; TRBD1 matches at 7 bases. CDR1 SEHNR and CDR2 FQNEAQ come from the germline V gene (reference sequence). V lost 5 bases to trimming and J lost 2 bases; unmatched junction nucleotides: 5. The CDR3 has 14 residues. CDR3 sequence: CASSSSGGNYGYTF. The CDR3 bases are TGTGCCAGCAGCAGCTCAGGGGGGAACTATGGCTACACCTTC.

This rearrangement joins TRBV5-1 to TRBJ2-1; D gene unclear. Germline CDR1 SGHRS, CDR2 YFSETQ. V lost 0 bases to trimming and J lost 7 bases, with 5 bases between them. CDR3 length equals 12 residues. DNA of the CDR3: TGCGCCAGCAGCTTGGAAGGAAATGAGCAGTTCTTC. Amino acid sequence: CASSLEGNEQFF.

The CDR3 reads CASVRESSYEQYF. The CDR3 nucleotides read TGTGCCAGCGTCAGAGAGAGCTCCTACGAGCAGTACTTC. V usage is TRBV12-3 or TRBV12-4 and J usage is TRBJ2-7; D ambiguous. CDR3 length equals 13 residues. V lost 8 bases and J 0 bases, leaving 11 bases between the germline ends.

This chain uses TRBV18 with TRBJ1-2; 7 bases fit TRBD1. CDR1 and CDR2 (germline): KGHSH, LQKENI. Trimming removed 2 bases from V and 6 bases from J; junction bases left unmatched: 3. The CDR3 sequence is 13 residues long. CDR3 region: CASSPTGQHGYTF. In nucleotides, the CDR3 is TGTGCCAGCTCACCAACGGGACAGCATGGCTACACCTTC.

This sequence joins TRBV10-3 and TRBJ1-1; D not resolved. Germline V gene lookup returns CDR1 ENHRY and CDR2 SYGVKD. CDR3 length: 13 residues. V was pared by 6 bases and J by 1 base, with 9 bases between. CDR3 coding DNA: TGTGCCATCAGACCTACCCAGAACACTGAAGCTTTCTTT. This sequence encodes CAIRPTQNTEAFF.

CDR3 protein: CASSPRGSGELFF. As DNA, the CDR3 is TGTGCCAGCAGTCCCCGGGGGTCCGGGGAGCTGTTTTTT. V is TRBV27 and J is TRBJ2-2; D might be TRBD2 (6 bases). The CDR3 spans 13 residues. The germline V gene has CDR1 MNHEY and CDR2 SMNVEV (reference sequence). The germline V and J ends were trimmed by 5 bases and 6 bases, with 10 bases remaining between them.

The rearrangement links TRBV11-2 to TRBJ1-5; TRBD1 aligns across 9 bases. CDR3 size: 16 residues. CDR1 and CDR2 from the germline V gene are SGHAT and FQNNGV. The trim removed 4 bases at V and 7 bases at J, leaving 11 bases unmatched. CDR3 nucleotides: TGTGCCAGCAGCTCACAGGGGGCGTCTCCGGCCCAGCCCCAGCATTTT. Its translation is CASSSQGASPAQPQHF.

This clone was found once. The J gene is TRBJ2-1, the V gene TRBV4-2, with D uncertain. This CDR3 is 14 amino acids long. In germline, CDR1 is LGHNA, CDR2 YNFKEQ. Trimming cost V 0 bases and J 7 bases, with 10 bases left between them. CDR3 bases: TGTGCCAGCAGCCAAGATCACTCGGCTAATGAGCAGTTCTTC. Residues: CASSQDHSANEQFF.

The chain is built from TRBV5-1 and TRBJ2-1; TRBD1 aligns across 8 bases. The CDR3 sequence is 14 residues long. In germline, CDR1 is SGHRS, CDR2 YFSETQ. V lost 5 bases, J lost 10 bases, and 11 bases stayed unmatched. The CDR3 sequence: CASSSDRARWEQFF. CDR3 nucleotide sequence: TGCGCCAGCAGTTCGGACAGGGCGCGATGGGAGCAGTTCTTC.

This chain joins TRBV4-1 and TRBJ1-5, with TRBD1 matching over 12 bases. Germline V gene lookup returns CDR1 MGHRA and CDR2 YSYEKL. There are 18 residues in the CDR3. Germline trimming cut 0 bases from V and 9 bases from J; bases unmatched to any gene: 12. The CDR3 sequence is CASSQDPGTGGSAWPQHF. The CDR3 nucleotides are TGCGCCAGCAGCCAAGATCCAGGGACAGGGGGCTCGGCGTGGCCCCAGCATTTT.

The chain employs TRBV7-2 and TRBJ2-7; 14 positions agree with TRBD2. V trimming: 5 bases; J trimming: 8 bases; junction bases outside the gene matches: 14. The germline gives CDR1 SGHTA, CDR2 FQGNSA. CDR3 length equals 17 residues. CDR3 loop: CASSAPSGTSGSRKQYF. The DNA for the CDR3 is TGTGCCAGCAGCGCACCCTCGGGGACTAGCGGGAGTAGAAAGCAGTACTTC.

The CDR3 reads CATHMDTKNTEAFF. The CDR3 bases are TGTGCCACCCATATGGACACTAAGAACACTGAAGCTTTCTTT. The chain employs TRBV2 and TRBJ1-1; D is possibly TRBD1 (5 bases). The CDR3 runs to 14 residues. V lost 10 bases to trimming and J lost 1 base, with 16 bases between them. Germline V CDR1 and CDR2: SNHLY, FYNNEI.